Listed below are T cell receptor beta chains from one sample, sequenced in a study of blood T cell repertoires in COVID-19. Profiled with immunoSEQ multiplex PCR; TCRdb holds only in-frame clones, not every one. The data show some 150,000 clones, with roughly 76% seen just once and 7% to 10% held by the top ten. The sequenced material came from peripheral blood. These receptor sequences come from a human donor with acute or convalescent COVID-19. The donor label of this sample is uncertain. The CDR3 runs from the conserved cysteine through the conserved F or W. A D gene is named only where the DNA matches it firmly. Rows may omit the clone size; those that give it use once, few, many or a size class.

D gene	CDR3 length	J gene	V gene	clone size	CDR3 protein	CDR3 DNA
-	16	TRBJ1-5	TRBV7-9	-	CASSPSQGVGNQPQHF	TGTGCCAGCAGCCCCTCCCAAGGGGTAGGGAATCAGCCCCAGCATTTT
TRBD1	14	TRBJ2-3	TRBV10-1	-	CASSLGTGADTQYF	TGCGCCAGCAGTCTTGGGACAGGGGCAGATACGCAGTATTTT
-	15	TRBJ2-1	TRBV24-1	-	CATSDFSLGRDEQFF	TGTGCCACCAGTGATTTCTCACTTGGTCGAGATGAGCAGTTCTTC
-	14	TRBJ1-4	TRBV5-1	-	CASSWDFGEEKLFF	TGCGCCAGCAGCTGGGACTTCGGGGAGGAAAAACTGTTTTTT
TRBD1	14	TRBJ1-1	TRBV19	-	CASTSQGTNTEAFF	TGTGCCAGTACTTCACAGGGGACGAACACTGAAGCTTTCTTT
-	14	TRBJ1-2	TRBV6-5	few	CASSYSVGEDGYTF	TGTGCCAGCAGTTACTCGGTAGGCGAGGATGGCTACACCTTC
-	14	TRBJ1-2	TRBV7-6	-	CASSSGAGGDGYTF	TGTGCCAGCAGCTCTGGCGCGGGGGGCGATGGCTACACCTTC
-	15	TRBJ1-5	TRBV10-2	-	CASSVKVGSNQPQHF	TGCGCCAGCAGTGTAAAGGTCGGGAGCAACCAGCCCCAGCATTTT
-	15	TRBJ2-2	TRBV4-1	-	CASSQVYGAQGELFF	TGCGCCAGCAGCCAAGTCTATGGGGCGCAGGGGGAGCTGTTTTTT
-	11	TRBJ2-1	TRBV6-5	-	CASMGANEQFF	TGTGCCAGCATGGGGGCTAATGAGCAGTTCTTC
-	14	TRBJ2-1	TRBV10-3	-	CAIGFTGKNNEQFF	TGTGCCATCGGGTTTACAGGGAAGAACAATGAGCAGTTCTTC
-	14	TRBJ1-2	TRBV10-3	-	CAIRPGVAFYGYTF	TGTGCCATCAGGCCAGGGGTTGCCTTCTATGGCTACACCTTC
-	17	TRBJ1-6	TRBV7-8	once	CASSLDPPGHRNSPLHF	TGTGCCAGCAGCTTAGATCCCCCGGGACATAGGAATTCACCCCTCCACTTT
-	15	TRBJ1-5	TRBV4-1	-	CASSQDLTFNQPQHF	TGCGCCAGCAGCCAAGATCTTACTTTTAATCAGCCCCAGCATTTT
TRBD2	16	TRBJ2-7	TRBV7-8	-	CASSLGLAGASYEQYF	TGTGCCAGCAGCTTAGGACTAGCGGGGGCCTCCTACGAGCAGTACTTC
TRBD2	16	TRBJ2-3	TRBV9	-	CASSARLAGSTDTQYF	TGTGCCAGCAGCGCCCGACTAGCGGGAAGCACAGATACGCAGTATTTT
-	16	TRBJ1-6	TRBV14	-	CASSLLGGGPYSPLHF	TGTGCCAGCAGCCTCCTTGGAGGAGGGCCGTATTCACCCCTCCACTTT
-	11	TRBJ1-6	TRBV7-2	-	CASSVSSPLHF	TGTGCCAGCAGCGTGAGTTCACCCCTCCACTTT
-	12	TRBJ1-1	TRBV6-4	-	CASTDQRTEAFF	TGTGCCAGCACCGATCAGCGGACTGAAGCTTTCTTT
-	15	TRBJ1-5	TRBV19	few	CASSIVGQLNQPQHF	TGTGCCAGTAGTATAGTAGGACAGCTTAATCAGCCCCAGCATTTT
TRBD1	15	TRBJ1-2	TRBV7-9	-	CASSLGTGANYGYTF	TGTGCCAGCAGCTTAGGGACAGGCGCAAACTATGGCTACACCTTC
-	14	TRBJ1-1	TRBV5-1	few	CASSLQGGDTEAFF	TGCGCCAGCAGCTTGCAGGGAGGCGACACTGAAGCTTTCTTT
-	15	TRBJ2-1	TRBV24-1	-	CATSDHRTEFNEQFF	TGTGCCACCAGTGATCATCGGACAGAATTCAATGAGCAGTTCTTC
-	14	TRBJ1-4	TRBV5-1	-	CASSLDTTNEKLFF	TGCGCCAGCAGCTTGGACACAACTAATGAAAAACTGTTTTTT
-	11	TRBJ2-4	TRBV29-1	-	CSVERRNIQYF	TGCAGCGTTGAGCGGAGGAACATTCAGTACTTC
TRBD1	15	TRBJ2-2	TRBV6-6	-	CASSRDRGDTGELFF	TGTGCCAGCAGTCGGGACAGGGGGGACACCGGGGAGCTGTTTTTT
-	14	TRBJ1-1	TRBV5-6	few	CASSLGLGRTEAFF	TGTGCCAGCAGCTTGGGGTTGGGGAGGACTGAAGCTTTCTTT
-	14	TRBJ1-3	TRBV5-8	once	CASSLAGTRNTIYF	TGTGCCAGCAGCTTGGCCGGGACTCGAAACACCATATATTTT
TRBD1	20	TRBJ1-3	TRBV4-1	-	CASSQLWTGSLIHSGNTIYF	TGCGCCAGCAGCCAACTATGGACAGGCTCTCTTATACACTCTGGAAACACCATATATTTT
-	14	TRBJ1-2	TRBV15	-	CATSRGGGGYGYTF	TGTGCCACCAGCAGAGGGGGGGGTGGCTATGGCTACACCTTC
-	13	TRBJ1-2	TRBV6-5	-	CASSTDSNYGYTF	TGTGCCAGCAGTACCGACAGTAACTATGGCTACACCTTC
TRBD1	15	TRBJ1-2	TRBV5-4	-	CASSRAGGAGYGYTF	TGTGCCAGCAGTCGAGCAGGGGGCGCTGGCTATGGCTACACCTTC
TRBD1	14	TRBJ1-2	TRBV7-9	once	CASSTRDREDGYTF	TGTGCCAGCAGCACCCGGGACAGGGAGGACGGCTACACCTTC
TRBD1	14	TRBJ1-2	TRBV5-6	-	CASTPGQGAFGYTF	TGTGCCAGCACCCCGGGACAGGGGGCCTTTGGCTACACCTTC
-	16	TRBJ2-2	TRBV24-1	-	CATSDWGTPNTGELFF	TGTGCCACCAGTGATTGGGGGACACCGAACACCGGGGAGCTGTTTTTT
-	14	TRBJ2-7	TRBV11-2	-	CASSSVQGQNEQYF	TGTGCCAGCAGCTCGGTCCAGGGGCAGAACGAGCAGTACTTC
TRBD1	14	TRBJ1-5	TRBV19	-	CASSTRQGQQPQHF	TGTGCCAGTAGTACACGACAGGGACAACAGCCCCAGCATTTT
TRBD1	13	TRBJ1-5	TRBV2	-	CASTGGGGQPQHF	TGTGCCAGTACAGGGGGCGGAGGTCAGCCCCAGCATTTT
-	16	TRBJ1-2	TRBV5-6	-	CASSLIVGSFNYGYTF	TGTGCCAGCAGCTTAATCGTGGGGAGCTTCAACTATGGCTACACCTTC
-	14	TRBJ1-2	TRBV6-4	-	CASRGELGRGGYTF	TGTGCCAGCAGGGGAGAATTGGGGAGAGGTGGCTACACCTTC
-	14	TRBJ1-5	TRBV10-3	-	CAIGDRPSNQPQHF	TGTGCCATCGGAGACAGGCCCAGCAATCAGCCCCAGCATTTT
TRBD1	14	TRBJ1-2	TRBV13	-	CASSSIRDRGLPTF	TGTGCCAGCAGCTCCATCCGGGACAGGGGGCTTCCCACCTTC
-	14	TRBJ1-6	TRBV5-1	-	CASSGTQAGSPLHF	TGCGCCAGCAGCGGGACCCAAGCGGGTTCACCCCTCCACTTT
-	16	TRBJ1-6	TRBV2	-	CASSASAGQNNSPLHF	TGTGCCAGCAGTGCCTCGGCAGGGCAGAATAATTCACCCCTCCACTTT
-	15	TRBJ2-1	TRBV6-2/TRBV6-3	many	CASSYGQWTLNEQFF	TGTGCCAGCAGTTACGGGCAGTGGACTTTGAATGAGCAGTTCTTC
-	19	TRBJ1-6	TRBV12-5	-	CASGLTQGLGSSYNSPLHF	TGTGCTAGTGGTTTGACGCAGGGGCTGGGAAGCTCCTATAATTCACCCCTCCACTTT
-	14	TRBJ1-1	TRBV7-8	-	CASSAGTLNTEAFF	TGTGCCAGCAGCGCCGGGACACTGAACACTGAAGCTTTCTTT
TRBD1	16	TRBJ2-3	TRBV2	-	CASSRAGTGGADTQYF	TGTGCCAGCAGTCGGGCAGGGACAGGGGGTGCAGATACGCAGTATTTT
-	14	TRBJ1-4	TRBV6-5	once	CASSPGTTNEKLFF	TGTGCCAGCAGTCCGGGAACAACTAATGAAAAACTGTTTTTT
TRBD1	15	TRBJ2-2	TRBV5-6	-	CASSIYDRDTGELFF	TGTGCCAGCAGCATCTACGACAGGGACACCGGGGAGCTGTTTTTT
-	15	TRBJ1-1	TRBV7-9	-	CASSLTWTSNTEAFF	TGTGCCAGCAGCCTAACCTGGACAAGTAACACTGAAGCTTTCTTT
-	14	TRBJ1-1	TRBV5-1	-	CASSYDLGRTEAFF	TGCGCCAGCAGCTACGACCTAGGTAGGACTGAAGCTTTCTTT
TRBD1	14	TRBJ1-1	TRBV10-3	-	CAISPYRGNTEAFF	TGTGCCATCAGTCCATACAGGGGAAACACTGAAGCTTTCTTT
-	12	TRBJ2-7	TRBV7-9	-	CASSPGLYEQYF	TGTGCCAGCAGCCCGGGTCTCTACGAGCAGTACTTC
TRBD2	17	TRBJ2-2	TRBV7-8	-	CASRLSAGGRYTGELFF	TGTGCCAGCAGGTTGAGTGCGGGGGGCCGATACACCGGGGAGCTGTTTTTT
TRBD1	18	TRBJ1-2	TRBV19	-	CASSISRTGGKDSYGYTF	TGTGCCAGTAGTATCAGCCGGACAGGGGGCAAGGACAGCTATGGCTACACCTTC